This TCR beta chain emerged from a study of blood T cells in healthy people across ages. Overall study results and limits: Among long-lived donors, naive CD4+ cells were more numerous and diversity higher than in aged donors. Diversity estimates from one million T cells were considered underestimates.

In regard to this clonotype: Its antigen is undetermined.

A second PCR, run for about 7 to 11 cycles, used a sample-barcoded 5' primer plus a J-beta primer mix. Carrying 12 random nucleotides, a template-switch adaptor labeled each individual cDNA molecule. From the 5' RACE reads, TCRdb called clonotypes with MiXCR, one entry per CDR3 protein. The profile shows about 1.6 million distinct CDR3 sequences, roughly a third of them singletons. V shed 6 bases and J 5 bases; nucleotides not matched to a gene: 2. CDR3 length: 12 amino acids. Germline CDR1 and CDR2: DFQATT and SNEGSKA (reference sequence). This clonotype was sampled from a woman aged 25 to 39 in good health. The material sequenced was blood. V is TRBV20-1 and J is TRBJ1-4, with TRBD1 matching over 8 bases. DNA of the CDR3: TGCAGTGCCAGGACAGGGAATGAAAAACTGTTTTTT. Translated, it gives CSARTGNEKLFF.